A single sample is the source of the 9 T cell receptor beta chains below, sequenced in a study of identical twins. Using its own MiXCR run on the 5' RACE reads, TCRdb lists one record per CDR3 protein. The data show 500,000 or so distinct CDR3 sequences, under 25% seen once. In addition, the sample was reused for a study of T cells expressing NK-cell markers.

The sequencing input was CD4+ T cells sorted from blood. The receptors were gathered from a woman between 18 and 29 years old in good health.

The chain has TRBV10-3 and TRBJ2-3; 8 bases fit TRBD2. J gave up 0 bases and V 8 bases, and 4 bases lay outside the gene matches. Looked up from germline, CDR1 is ENHRY and CDR2 is SYGVKD. The CDR3 sequence is 14 residues long. CDR3 in amino acids: CAIALAASTDTQYF. The CDR3 DNA reads TGTGCCATCGCACTAGCGGCTAGCACAGATACGCAGTATTTT.

The J gene is TRBJ2-7, the V gene TRBV7-2; D perhaps matches TRBD1 (5 bases). Germline assignment: CDR1 SGHTA and CDR2 FQGNSA. This CDR3 contains 15 residues. V was shortened by 4 bases and J by 5 bases, with 18 bases between the two germline ends. CDR3 nucleotides: TGTGCCAGCAGCTCCCTTTGGGCAGGGCTTGACGAGCAGTACTTC. This codes for CASSSLWAGLDEQYF.

The chain couples TRBV20-1 to TRBJ2-1; 9 positions match TRBD2. V dropped 6 bases and J dropped 4; count of bases not matched to a gene: 7. The CDR3 length is 14 residues. Germline V gene sequence: CDR1 DFQATT, CDR2 SNEGSKA (reference sequence). The CDR3 DNA reads as TGCAGTGCCATTTTTAGCGGGGGTTACAATGAGCAGTTCTTC. Its translation: CSAIFSGGYNEQFF.

The V gene is TRBV29-1, the J gene TRBJ1-1; 8 bases line up with TRBD1. Unmatched junction bases numbered 6, after V lost 6 bases and J lost 6 bases. This CDR3 region has 12 residues. Germline V gene data show CDR1 as SQVTM and CDR2 as ANQGSEA. CDR3 DNA: TGCAGCGTGGGGGACAGGTTCGCTGAAGCTTTCTTT. This encodes CSVGDRFAEAFF.

The chain recombines TRBV7-6 with TRBJ2-1; TRBD2 aligns across 13 bases. V trimming: 1 base; J trimming: 0 bases; junction bases outside the gene matches: 6. Germline values: CDR1 SGHVS, CDR2 FNYEAQ. The CDR3 is 19 amino acids. As DNA, the CDR3 is TGTGCCAGCAGCTTAGTTCCGACTAGCGGGAGGATCTCCTACAATGAGCAGTTCTTC. It yields the protein CASSLVPTSGRISYNEQFF.

This chain joins TRBV20-1 and TRBJ1-5, with D perhaps matching TRBD1 (6 bases). This CDR3 region has 14 residues. The V and J ends lost 0 bases and 1 base respectively, with 7 bases between them. Germline V gene sequence: CDR1 DFQATT, CDR2 SNEGSKA (reference sequence). CDR3 residues: CSARDGQSNQPQHF. The CDR3 coding sequence is TGCAGTGCTAGAGATGGACAGAGCAATCAGCCCCAGCATTTT.

Comments on this clonotype: One end of the junction varies from germline; a read error may be responsible. V usage is TRBV28 and J usage is TRBJ1-2; 7 bases align to TRBD1. The CDR3 runs to 14 residues. The germline V gene has CDR1 MDHEN and CDR2 SYDVKM. As DNA, the CDR3 is TGTGTCAGCAGTTTGGGACAGCAGTTGTATGGCTACACCTTC. Translated: CVSSLGQQLYGYTF.

The chain uses TRBV5-1 and TRBJ1-1, with D tentatively TRBD1 (5 bases). V shed 0 bases and J shed 4 bases, with 10 bases lying between them. The V gene's germline CDR1 is SGHRS and CDR2 YFSETQ. This CDR3 has 14 residues. DNA for the CDR3: TGCGCCAGCAGCTTGGACGGGGGAGGCACTGAAGCTTTCTTT. Protein sequence: CASSLDGGGTEAFF. Drawing the rest from reference TRBV5-1 and TRBJ1-1, the complete variable domain is KAGVTQTPRYLIKTRGQQVTLSCSPISGHRSVSWYQQTPGQGLQFLFEYFSETQRNKGNFPGRFSGRQFSNSRSEMNVSTLELGDSALYLCASSLDGGGTEAFFGQGTRLTVV.

The rearrangement uses TRBV29-1 and TRBJ1-1; D unresolved. The CDR3 extends over 13 amino acids. Trimming shortened V by 6 bases and J by 1 base, and 12 bases separated the two germline ends. Germline lookup yields CDR1 SQVTM and CDR2 ANQGSEA. The CDR3 DNA reads TGCAGCGTGACGTTCACCAGGAACACTGAAGCTTTCTTT. It is translated as CSVTFTRNTEAFF.